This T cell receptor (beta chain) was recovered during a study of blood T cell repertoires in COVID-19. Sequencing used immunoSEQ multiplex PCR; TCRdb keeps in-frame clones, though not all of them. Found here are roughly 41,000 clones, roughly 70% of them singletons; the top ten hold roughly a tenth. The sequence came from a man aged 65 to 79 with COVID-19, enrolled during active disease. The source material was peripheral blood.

The CDR3 sequence is CASSSSGRLSLEQYF. CDR3 DNA sequence: TGCGCCAGCAGCTCCAGCGGGAGACTTTCCCTCGAGCAGTACTTC. V is TRBV5-1 and J is TRBJ2-7, with 8 bases identical to TRBD2. The CDR3 contains 15 residues. The V and J ends lost 3 bases and 6 bases, in that order; junction bases with no gene match: 11. The germline gives CDR1 SGHRS, CDR2 YFSETQ.